This is a list of T cell receptor beta chains from one sample in a study of T cell responses to AZD1222 COVID-19 vaccine. Repertoires were generated with immunoSEQ multiplex PCR, while TCRdb's copy carries only in-frame clones and drops some. The table has about 140,000 clones, roughly 91% seen once; the top ten hold more than 8.5%. This sample comprised peripheral blood, obtained on day 0 of AZD1222 vaccination. The source of these receptors is an adult in good health. The CDR3 runs from the conserved cysteine through the conserved F or W. Each record gives: V gene, D gene, clone size, J gene, CDR3 protein, CDR3 DNA. A D gene is named only where the DNA matches it firmly. Size tells how often a clone was seen (once, few, many) or the class of an expanded clone, and some rows leave it out.

V: TRBV7-2
D: NA
size: few
J: TRBJ2-2
CDR3: CASSWDRRRLNTGELFF
DNA: TGTGCCAGCAGCTGGGACCGTAGGAGGCTAAACACCGGGGAGCTGTTTTTT

V: TRBV29-1
D: NA
size: few
J: TRBJ1-4
CDR3: CSAEGPYNEKLFF
DNA: TGCAGCGCCGAGGGCCCCTATAATGAAAAACTGTTTTTT

V: TRBV15
D: NA
size: NA
J: TRBJ1-5
CDR3: CATSRAPLQPQHF
DNA: TGTGCCACCAGCAGAGCCCCCCTTCAGCCCCAGCATTTT

V: TRBV24-1
D: TRBD1
size: NA
J: TRBJ2-7
CDR3: CATSSGQGYEQYF
DNA: TGTGCCACCAGTTCGGGACAGGGCTACGAGCAGTACTTC

V: TRBV30
D: TRBD1
size: NA
J: TRBJ2-1
CDR3: CAWRDWGQGLNEQFF
DNA: TGTGCCTGGAGGGATTGGGGACAGGGCTTAAATGAGCAGTTCTTC

V: TRBV19
D: NA
size: NA
J: TRBJ2-3
CDR3: CASATSLSGADTQYF
DNA: TGTGCCAGCGCCACTTCACTCTCCGGGGCAGATACGCAGTATTTT

V: TRBV9
D: NA
size: NA
J: TRBJ2-3
CDR3: CASSGGDITDTQYF
DNA: TGTGCCAGCAGCGGAGGCGACATCACAGATACGCAGTATTTT

V: TRBV3-1/TRBV3-2
D: TRBD1
size: NA
J: TRBJ1-4
CDR3: CASSQDPVGQPNEKLFF
DNA: TGTGCCAGCAGCCAAGATCCCGTGGGACAGCCTAATGAAAAACTGTTTTTT

V: TRBV5-1
D: TRBD1
size: NA
J: TRBJ2-5
CDR3: CASSWVGEGAETQYF
DNA: TGCGCCAGCAGCTGGGTCGGTGAGGGGGCTGAGACCCAGTACTTC

V: TRBV21-1
D: NA
size: NA
J: TRBJ2-1
CDR3: CASSKIGPSSYNEQFF
DNA: TGTGCCAGCAGCAAAATCGGGCCAAGCTCCTACAATGAGCAGTTCTTC

V: TRBV5-1
D: NA
size: NA
J: TRBJ1-6
CDR3: CASSLGGARSPLHF
DNA: TGCGCCAGCAGCTTAGGCGGGGCACGATCACCCCTCCACTTT

V: TRBV7-8
D: TRBD1
size: NA
J: TRBJ2-2
CDR3: CASSARTGTLGELFF
DNA: TGTGCCAGCAGCGCCCGGACAGGAACCCTCGGGGAGCTGTTTTTT

V: TRBV12-3/TRBV12-4
D: NA
size: NA
J: TRBJ1-2
CDR3: CASSERVGYTF
DNA: TGTGCCAGCTCTGAAAGGGTTGGCTACACCTTC

V: TRBV5-4
D: TRBD1
size: NA
J: TRBJ2-7
CDR3: CASSLRQGGEQYF
DNA: TGTGCCAGCAGCTTACGACAGGGGGGCGAGCAGTACTTC

V: TRBV29-1
D: NA
size: NA
J: TRBJ1-1
CDR3: CSVGYRTNTEAFF
DNA: TGCAGCGTCGGATACAGGACTAACACTGAAGCTTTCTTT

V: TRBV19
D: NA
size: NA
J: TRBJ1-5
CDR3: CASSIPGATGNQPQHF
DNA: TGTGCCAGTAGTATACCTGGGGCGACGGGCAATCAGCCCCAGCATTTT

V: TRBV1
D: NA
size: NA
J: TRBJ2-3
CDR3: CTSSPSPGLAHTDTQYF
DNA: TGCACCAGCAGCCCCTCTCCGGGACTAGCGCACACAGATACGCAGTATTTT

V: TRBV28
D: NA
size: once
J: TRBJ2-5
CDR3: CASRQVSETQYF
DNA: TGTGCCAGCAGACAGGTTTCAGAGACCCAGTACTTC

V: TRBV5-1
D: NA
size: once
J: TRBJ2-1
CDR3: CASSLGTQADNEQFF
DNA: TGCGCCAGCAGCTTGGGGACACAGGCGGACAATGAGCAGTTCTTC

V: TRBV5-3
D: NA
size: NA
J: TRBJ2-2
CDR3: CARSFNYLRGPAGELFF
DNA: TGTGCCAGAAGCTTCAACTATCTCAGGGGCCCCGCCGGGGAGCTGTTTTTT